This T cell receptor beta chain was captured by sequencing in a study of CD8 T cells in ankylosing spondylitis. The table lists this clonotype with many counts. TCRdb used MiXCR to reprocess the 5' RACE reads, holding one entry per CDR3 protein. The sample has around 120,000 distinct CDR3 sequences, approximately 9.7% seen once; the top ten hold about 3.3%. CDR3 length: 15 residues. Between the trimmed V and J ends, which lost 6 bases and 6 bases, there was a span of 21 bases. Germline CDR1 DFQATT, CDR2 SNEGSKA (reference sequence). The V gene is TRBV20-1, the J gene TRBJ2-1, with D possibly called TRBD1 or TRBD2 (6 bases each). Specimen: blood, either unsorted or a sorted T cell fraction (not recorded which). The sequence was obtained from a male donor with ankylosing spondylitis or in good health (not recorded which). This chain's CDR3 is CSATILARGFNEQFF. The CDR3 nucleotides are TGCAGTGCAACGATTCTAGCGAGGGGGTTCAATGAGCAGTTCTTC.